Listed here are 22 T cell receptor beta chains from one sample, sequenced in a study of T cell changes during pregnancy in multiple sclerosis. The method was immunoSEQ multiplex PCR; TCRdb's version includes in-frame clones alone and lacks a portion of them. This sample yields 30,000 to 45,000 clones, of which 93% are seen a single time; around 0.4% belongs to the top ten. Sample: CD4+ T cells from peripheral blood mononuclear cells, taken in the first trimester of pregnancy. The receptors were sampled from a female donor with multiple sclerosis, enrolled in a pregnancy study.

The chain joins TRBV6-5 to TRBJ1-2; D may be TRBD1 (5 bases). The CDR3 runs to 11 residues. Trimming left V 11 bases short and J 2 bases short, with 9 bases between. The germline V gene encodes CDR1 MNHEY and CDR2 SVGAGI. CDR3 coding DNA: TGTGCCTGTGCAGGGAACTATGGCTACACCTTC. Protein sequence: CACAGNYGYTF.

The chain carries TRBV6-1 and TRBJ2-7; the match to TRBD2 covers 14 bases. J lost 12 bases, V lost 0 bases, and 16 bases had no gene match. The CDR3 totals 18 residues. Germline V gene lookup returns CDR1 MNHNS and CDR2 SASEGT. The CDR3 region has the DNA TGTGCCAGCAGTGAAGCGCTTCCTTGGACTAGCGGGGGGCGGGAGACGTACTTC. It encodes CASSEALPWTSGGRETYF.

The V gene is TRBV6-4, the J gene TRBJ2-3; D is unresolved. V shed 2 bases and J shed 7 bases, with 10 bases lying between them. Germline values: CDR1 MRHNA, CDR2 SNTAGT. The CDR3 has 13 amino acids. The CDR3 bases are TGTGCCAGCAGTGACGGATGGAGAAATACGCAGTATTTT. Protein sequence: CASSDGWRNTQYF.

This clone occurred once. This CDR3 reads CASSYGNSGSYEKLFF. For the CDR3, the DNA is TGCGCCAGCAGCTACGGGAATTCGGGCAGCTATGAAAAACTGTTTTTT. This chain uses TRBV5-1 with TRBJ1-4; D remains ambiguous. CDR1 is SGHRS, CDR2 YFSETQ, per germline. The CDR3 has 16 residues. V lost 3 bases and J 6 bases, leaving 18 bases between the germline ends.

The chain couples TRBV10-3 to TRBJ2-7; TRBD1 matches at 8 bases. Trimming took 6 bases from V and 5 from J; bases not matched to a gene: 15. This CDR3 has 16 amino acids. The germline CDR1 and CDR2 sequences are ENHRY and SYGVKD. CDR3 DNA: TGTGCCATCAGCGCCCCGACAGGGGCGCAGGGAAACGAGCAGTACTTC. Its protein product is CAISAPTGAQGNEQYF.

This clone was observed a single time. The V and J genes are TRBV7-9 and TRBJ2-7; 8 bases are a match to TRBD2. The V segment lost 4 bases and the J segment 0 bases; nucleotides outside the gene matches: 8. CDR1 SEHNR and CDR2 FQNEAQ come from the germline V gene (reference sequence). This CDR3 contains 16 residues. In DNA, the CDR3 is TGTGCCAGCAGCTCTGTTAGCGGGGCCCACTCCTACGAGCAGTACTTC. Translating it yields CASSSVSGAHSYEQYF. The full variable domain, rest sourced from reference TRBV7-9 and TRBJ2-7, is DTGVSQNPRHKITKRGQNVTFRCDPISEHNRLYWYRQTLGQGPEFLTYFQNEAQLEKSRLLSDRFSAERPKGSFSTLEIQRTEQGDSAMYLCASSSVSGAHSYEQYFGPGTRLTVT.

The chain couples TRBV25-1 to TRBJ2-3; D is undetermined. The CDR3 sequence is 12 residues long. V lost 1 base and J lost 11, with 10 bases in between. The germline CDR1 and CDR2 sequences are MGHDK and SYGVNS. The CDR3 DNA sequence: TGTGCCAGCAGTGAATTTGGGCTGGGGCAGTATTTT. This gives the protein CASSEFGLGQYF.

CDR3 nucleotide sequence: TGTGCCAGCAGACCCGTCGGGCAGGGTTTTTACGAGCAGTACTTC. Translated: CASRPVGQGFYEQYF. The chain uses TRBV6-1 and TRBJ2-7; perhaps TRBD1 as D (5 bases). Germline CDR1 reads MNHNS; CDR2 reads SASEGT. The V end was cut by 6 bases, the J end by 4 bases, with 19 bases between. CDR3 length: 15 amino acids.

The chain recombines TRBV27 with TRBJ2-6, with no clear D. Trimming shortened V by 4 bases and J by 0 bases, and 16 bases separated the two germline ends. The CDR3 runs 18 residues. Germline V gene lookup returns CDR1 MNHEY and CDR2 SMNVEV (reference sequence). CDR3 nucleotides: TGTGCCAGCAGTTCCGCCGCGGTCCCCTCCTCTGGGGCCAACGTCCTGACTTTC. Protein product: CASSSAAVPSSGANVLTF.

The chain joins TRBV7-2 to TRBJ2-1; TRBD2 aligns across 14 bases. The CDR3 is made up of 15 amino acids. V lost 4 bases and J lost 9; bases outside the gene matches: 5. The V gene's germline CDR1 is SGHTA and CDR2 FQGNSA. This CDR3 is CASSSGLAGAFEQFF. CDR3 DNA sequence: TGTGCCAGCAGCTCGGGACTAGCGGGAGCATTTGAGCAGTTCTTC.

V and J are TRBV2 and TRBJ1-1, with unresolved D. Germline V gene sequence: CDR1 SNHLY, CDR2 FYNNEI. V was cut by 5 bases and J by 3 bases, with 13 bases left in between. The CDR3 loop spans 14 amino acids. The CDR3 spells CASSKGTYDTEAFF. CDR3 nucleotide sequence: TGTGCCAGCAGTAAAGGCACCTACGACACTGAAGCTTTCTTT.

The rearrangement uses TRBV6-1 and TRBJ2-1, with D unclear. The CDR3 length is 14 residues. Trimming took 5 bases from V and 9 from J, leaving 17 bases between them. Germline V gives CDR1 MNHNS, CDR2 SASEGT. The DNA of the CDR3 is TGTGCCAGCAGTTCCGATAGACGGTGGAGTGAGCAGTTCTTC. Its protein is CASSSDRRWSEQFF.

The V and J genes are TRBV14 and TRBJ1-3, with 8 nucleotides matching TRBD1. V lost 1 base and J lost 5; bases outside the gene matches: 4. CDR1 and CDR2 from the germline V gene are SGHDN and FVKESK. The CDR3 has 15 amino acids. CDR3: CASSQVTGGRNTIYF. The CDR3 DNA sequence: TGTGCCAGCAGCCAAGTTACAGGGGGACGAAACACCATATATTTT.

This clone was seen once. This chain connects TRBV18 to TRBJ1-2, with TRBD1 identical over 7 bases. The CDR3 has 18 residues. Germline V gene lookup returns CDR1 KGHSH and CDR2 LQKENI. Losses at the gene ends were 6 bases for V and 2 bases for J; bases not matched to a gene: 18. CDR3 loop: CASSLTQDSRDRNYGYTF. The DNA for the CDR3 is TGTGCCAGCTCTCTAACTCAGGACTCCCGGGACAGAAACTATGGCTACACCTTC.

The rearrangement links TRBV30 to TRBJ1-2; tentatively, D is TRBD1 (5 bases). Looked up from germline, CDR1 is GTSNPN and CDR2 is SVGIG (reference sequence). V dropped 4 bases and J dropped 5 bases, with 20 bases sitting between them. This CDR3 has 15 residues. Written as DNA, the CDR3 is TGTGCCTGGACCTCTCCGGGCAGGGTTGGGTATGGCTACACCTTC. It yields the protein CAWTSPGRVGYGYTF.

The chain uses TRBV10-3 and TRBJ2-7; D not certain. V shed 2 bases and J shed 3 bases, with 5 bases lying between them. Germline V gene lookup returns CDR1 ENHRY and CDR2 SYGVKD. The CDR3 is 12 residues long. The CDR3: CAISETVYEQYF. CDR3 nucleotide sequence: TGTGCCATCAGTGAGACAGTCTACGAGCAGTACTTC.

The J gene is TRBJ2-5, the V gene TRBV9, with 7 positions matching TRBD1. Germline trimming cut 0 bases from V and 5 bases from J; bases unmatched to any gene: 4. This CDR3 comprises 14 residues. The germline V gene encodes CDR1 SGDLS and CDR2 YYNGEE. In nucleotides, the CDR3 is TGTGCCAGCAGCGTAGCATACAGGGGTGAGACCCAGTACTTC. Translated: CASSVAYRGETQYF.

The chain joins TRBV19 to TRBJ1-6; TRBD1 aligns across 7 bases. V shed 10 bases, J shed 9 bases, and the junction held 9 bases outside the gene matches. CDR1 LNHDA and CDR2 SQIVND come from the germline V gene (reference sequence). CDR3 length equals 13 residues. DNA of the CDR3: TGTGCCACCAGGAACAGGGGCGGTTCACCCCTCCACTTT. Its protein is CATRNRGGSPLHF.

The chain is built from TRBV28 and TRBJ2-5, with 7 bases aligning to TRBD1. The germline CDR1 and CDR2 sequences are MDHEN and SYDVKM. The CDR3 consists of 14 residues. Unmatched junction bases numbered 10, after V lost 10 bases and J lost 2 bases. The CDR3 DNA reads as TGTGCCATTTTGGTACAGGGGCGTCAAGAGACCCAGTACTTC. This codes for CAILVQGRQETQYF.

This clone was picked up one time. The chain couples TRBV2 to TRBJ2-7, with TRBD2 identical over 13 bases. Germline V gene data show CDR1 as SNHLY and CDR2 as FYNNEI. The CDR3 extends over 16 amino acids. V gave up 5 bases and J gave up 0 bases; unmatched junction bases: 4. CDR3 sequence: CASSPTSGRLSYEQYF. The CDR3 DNA is TGTGCCAGCAGTCCGACTAGCGGGAGGCTCTCCTACGAGCAGTACTTC.

This sequence joins TRBV28 and TRBJ2-7; D gene ambiguous. The germline V gene encodes CDR1 MDHEN and CDR2 SYDVKM. Trimming left V 6 bases short and J 0 bases short, with 9 bases between. This CDR3 region has 13 residues. The CDR3 here is CASRKQSSYEQYF. The CDR3 region has the DNA TGTGCCAGCAGAAAACAGAGCTCCTACGAGCAGTACTTC. The full variable domain, its missing parts supplied by reference TRBV28 and TRBJ2-7, is DVKVTQSSRYLVKRTGEKVFLECVQDMDHENMFWYRQDPGLGLRLIYFSYDVKMKEKGDIPEGYSVSREKKERFSLILESASTNQTSMYLCASRKQSSYEQYFGPGTRLTVT.

The chain has TRBV4-2 and TRBJ2-1; D may be TRBD2 (6 bases). Between the trimmed V and J ends, which lost 0 bases and 8 bases, there was a span of 17 bases. CDR3 length equals 16 residues. From germline, CDR1 is LGHNA and CDR2 YNFKEQ. CDR3 protein: CASSQEGSGRRDEQFF. CDR3 DNA sequence: TGTGCCAGCAGCCAAGAAGGGAGCGGGCGGAGGGATGAGCAGTTCTTC.